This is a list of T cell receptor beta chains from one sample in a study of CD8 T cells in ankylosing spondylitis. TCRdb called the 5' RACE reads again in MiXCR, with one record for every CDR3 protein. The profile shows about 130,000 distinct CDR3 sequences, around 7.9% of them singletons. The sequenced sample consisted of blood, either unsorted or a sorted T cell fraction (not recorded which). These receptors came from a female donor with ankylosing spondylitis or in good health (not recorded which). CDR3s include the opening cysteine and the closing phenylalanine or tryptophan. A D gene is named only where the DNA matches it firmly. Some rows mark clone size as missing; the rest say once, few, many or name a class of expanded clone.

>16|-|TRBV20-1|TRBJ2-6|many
CSARELDSSGANVLTF
TGCAGTGCTAGAGAACTGGACAGCTCTGGGGCCAACGTCCTGACTTTC
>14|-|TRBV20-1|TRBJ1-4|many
CSAPRTEEDEKLFF
TGCAGTGCTCCCCGGACTGAAGAGGATGAAAAACTGTTTTTT
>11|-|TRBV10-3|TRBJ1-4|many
CAISDKEKLFF
TGTGCCATCAGTGATAAGGAAAAACTGTTTTTT
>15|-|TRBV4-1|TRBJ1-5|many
CASSPLGLGHQPQHF
TGCGCCAGCAGCCCCCTGGGTCTAGGGCATCAGCCCCAGCATTTT
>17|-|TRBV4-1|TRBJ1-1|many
CASSQATYRTGNTEAFF
TGCGCCAGCAGCCAAGCCACTTACAGAACAGGGAACACTGAAGCTTTCTTT
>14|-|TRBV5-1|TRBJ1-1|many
CASSSDSVGTEAFF
TGCGCCAGCAGCTCCGACAGTGTAGGCACTGAAGCTTTCTTT
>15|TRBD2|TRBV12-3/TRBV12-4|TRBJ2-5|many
CASSSTSGGQETQYF
TGTGCCAGCAGTTCCACTAGCGGGGGGCAAGAGACCCAGTACTTC
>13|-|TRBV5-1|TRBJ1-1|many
CASSPPMNTEAFF
TGCGCCAGCAGCCCTCCTATGAACACTGAAGCTTTCTTT
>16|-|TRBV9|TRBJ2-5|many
CASSVGSYDGEETQYF
TGTGCCAGCAGCGTAGGATCATACGACGGAGAGGAGACCCAGTACTTC
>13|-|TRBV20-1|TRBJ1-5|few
CSATREPGQPQHF
TGCAGTGCTACCAGGGAGCCTGGCCAGCCCCAGCATTTT
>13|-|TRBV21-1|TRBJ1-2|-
CASSSRDPYGYTF
TGTGCCAGCAGCTCCCGGGATCCCTATGGCTACACCTTC
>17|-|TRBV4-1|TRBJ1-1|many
CASSQDNILGGSTEAFF
TGCGCCAGCAGCCAAGACAATATCTTGGGGGGGAGCACTGAAGCTTTCTTT
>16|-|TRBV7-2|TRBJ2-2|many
CASTHPGQINTGELFF
TGTGCCAGCACCCATCCTGGACAGATAAACACCGGGGAGCTGTTTTTT
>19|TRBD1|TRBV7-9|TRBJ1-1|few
CASSQRTGLAARENTEAFF
TGTGCCAGCAGCCAACGGACAGGTCTAGCCGCGCGCGAGAACACTGAAGCTTTCTTT
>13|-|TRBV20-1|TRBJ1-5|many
CSAMGPSNQPQHF
TGCAGTGCGATGGGACCCAGCAATCAGCCCCAGCATTTT
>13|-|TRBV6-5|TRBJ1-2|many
CASSYSNGYGYTF
TGTGCCAGCAGTTACTCGAACGGCTATGGCTACACCTTC
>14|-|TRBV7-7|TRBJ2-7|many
CASSLAGAKNEQYF
TGTGCTAGCAGCTTGGCGGGGGCGAAGAACGAGCAGTACTTC
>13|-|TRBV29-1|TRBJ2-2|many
CSVEVGDTGELFF
TGCAGCGTTGAAGTGGGGGACACCGGGGAGCTGTTTTTT
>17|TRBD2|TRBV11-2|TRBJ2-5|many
CASSLDGAGGIQETQYF
TGTGCCAGCAGCTTAGATGGAGCGGGGGGTATCCAAGAGACCCAGTACTTC
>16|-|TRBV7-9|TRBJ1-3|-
CASSFGGGDSGNTIYF
TGTGCCAGCAGCTTTGGAGGCGGTGACTCTGGAAACACCATATATTTT
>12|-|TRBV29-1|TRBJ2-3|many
CSVHTATDTQYF
TGCAGCGTTCACACAGCCACAGATACGCAGTATTTT
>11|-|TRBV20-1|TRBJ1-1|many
CSPVANTEAFF
TGCAGTCCGGTTGCGAACACTGAAGCTTTCTTT
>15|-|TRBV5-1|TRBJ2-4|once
CASSLEGRPTDIQYF
TGCGCCAGCAGCTTGGAGGGACGGCCGACGGACATTCAGTACTTC
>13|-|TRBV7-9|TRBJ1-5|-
CASSLDGNQPQHF
TGTGCCAGCAGCCTCGACGGCAATCAGCCCCAGCATTTT
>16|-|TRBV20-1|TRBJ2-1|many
CSAPRGGTSSYNEQFF
TGCAGTGCTCCCAGGGGGGGCACGAGCTCCTACAATGAGCAGTTCTTC
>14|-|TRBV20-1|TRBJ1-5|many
CSARGTAGDQPQHF
TGCAGTGCTAGAGGGACGGCAGGGGACCAGCCCCAGCATTTT
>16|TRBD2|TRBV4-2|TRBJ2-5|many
CASSQDLARGGETQYF
TGTGCCAGCAGCCAAGATCTGGCGCGGGGGGGAGAGACCCAGTACTTC
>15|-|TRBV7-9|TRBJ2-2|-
CASSPTRGDTGELFF
TGTGCCAGCAGCCCTACCAGGGGGGACACCGGGGAGCTGTTTTTT
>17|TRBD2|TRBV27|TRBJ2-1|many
CASSLRAGGIGDNEQFF
TGTGCCAGCAGTTTACGAGCGGGGGGTATTGGCGACAATGAGCAGTTCTTC
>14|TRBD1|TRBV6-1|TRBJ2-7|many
CASSPGGFVSEQYF
TGTGCCAGCAGTCCAGGGGGCTTTGTAAGCGAGCAGTACTTC
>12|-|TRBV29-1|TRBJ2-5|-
CSVSPGEETQYF
TGCAGCGTTTCCCCAGGGGAAGAGACCCAGTACTTC
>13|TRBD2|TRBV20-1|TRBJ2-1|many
CSASPRGNSEQFF
TGCAGTGCTAGTCCGCGGGGGAATAGTGAGCAGTTCTTC
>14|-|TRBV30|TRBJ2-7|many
CAWSVPGLSYEQYF
TGTGCCTGGAGTGTACCGGGGCTCTCCTACGAGCAGTACTTC
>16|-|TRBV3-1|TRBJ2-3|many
CASSENRVDLADTQYF
TGTGCCAGCAGCGAGAACAGGGTCGACCTCGCAGATACGCAGTATTTT
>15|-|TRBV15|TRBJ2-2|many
CATSPRGDDTGELFF
TGTGCCACCAGCCCCCGGGGCGACGACACCGGGGAGCTGTTTTTT
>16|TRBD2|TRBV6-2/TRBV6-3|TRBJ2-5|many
CASSYGASGAQETQYF
TGTGCCAGCAGTTACGGGGCTAGCGGGGCCCAAGAGACCCAGTACTTC
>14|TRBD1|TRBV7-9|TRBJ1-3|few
CASSRDRGRDTIYF
TGTGCCAGCAGCCGCGACAGGGGGCGAGACACCATATATTTT
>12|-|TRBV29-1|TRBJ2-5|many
CSVDSSQETQYF
TGCAGCGTTGATTCTAGCCAAGAGACCCAGTACTTC
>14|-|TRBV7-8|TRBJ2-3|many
CASSRTDPYYTQYF
TGTGCCAGCAGCCGTACGGATCCCTACTATACGCAGTATTTT
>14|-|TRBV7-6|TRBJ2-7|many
CASSLATGWSEQYF
TGTGCCAGCAGCTTAGCAACAGGGTGGAGCGAGCAGTACTTC
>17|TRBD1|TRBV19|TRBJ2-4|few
CATATGGHPGTKNIQYF
TGTGCCACCGCGACAGGGGGTCACCCGGGGACTAAAAACATTCAGTACTTC
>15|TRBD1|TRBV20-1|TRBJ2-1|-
CSAPLRDSSYNEQFF
TGCAGTGCTCCTCTAAGGGACAGTTCCTACAATGAGCAGTTCTTC